Shown below are 4 T cell receptor beta chains from a single sample sequenced in a study of T-cell reconstitution after alpha-beta-depleted transplantation in children. The authors prepared the TCRbeta library with unique molecular identifiers. TCRdb reprocessed the PCR reads with MiXCR, giving one entry per CDR3 protein. The sample includes about 78,000 distinct CDR3 sequences, 13% to 15% seen only once; the top ten take around a quarter. This specimen was PBMCs, mostly from graft donor cells, taken 180 days after TCRalphabeta/CD19-depleted stem cell transplant. All receptors come from a male patient aged 2-9 years who had a stem cell transplant for acute lymphoblastic leukemia, so the T cells may come from the graft donor.

The sample holds a few counts of this clonotype. The chain links TRBV28 to TRBJ2-7; 9 positions match TRBD1. After removal of 7 bases from V and 7 bases from J, the junction contained 14 bases not matched to a gene. Germline V lookup: CDR1 MDHEN, CDR2 SYDVKM. The CDR3 runs to 15 residues. CDR3 DNA: TGTGCCAGCACCCCAACGGGGACAGGGAGTTGGGAGCAGTACTTC. Its translation: CASTPTGTGSWEQYF.

The chain employs TRBV7-9 and TRBJ1-3; D is uncertain. Trimming shortened V by 3 bases and J by 0 bases, and 12 bases separated the two germline ends. There are 16 residues in the CDR3. Germline V gene data show CDR1 as SEHNR and CDR2 as FQNEAQ (reference sequence). The CDR3: CASSFFRISSGNTIYF. CDR3 DNA sequence: TGTGCCAGCAGCTTTTTCCGAATCTCCTCTGGAAACACCATATATTTT.

The chain joins TRBV4-2 to TRBJ2-1; D is undetermined. CDR3 length: 15 amino acids. From germline, CDR1 is LGHNA and CDR2 YNFKEQ. V was clipped by 0 bases and J by 2 bases, with 8 bases between them. The CDR3 coding sequence is TGTGCCAGCAGCCAAGAGGGAACTCCCTACAATGAGCAGTTCTTC. It translates to CASSQEGTPYNEQFF.

This clonotype has a handful of counts. This chain links TRBV5-6 with TRBJ2-3; no firm D call. Trimming shortened V by 0 bases and J by 5 bases, and 4 bases separated the two germline ends. The V gene's germline CDR1 is SGHDT and CDR2 YYEEEE. The CDR3 is made up of 12 amino acids. The CDR3 reads CASSLERDTQYF. The CDR3 region has the DNA TGTGCCAGCAGCTTGGAGAGAGATACGCAGTATTTT.